This TCR beta chain was observed in a study of T cells after yellow fever vaccination. Study findings and constraints: At around 96% for CD4 and 70% to 90% for CD8, most primary-vaccination clones showed up again after the booster.

Note on this clonotype: The antigen is undetermined.

CDR1 and CDR2 (germline): SGDLS, YYNGEE. CDR3 size: 17 residues. Trimming pared 5 bases from V and 4 bases from J, leaving 24 bases between. A 5'RACE template-switching step, the method used to make TCR cDNA, added a universal primer site and UMIs. Each CDR3 protein is one row after TCRdb ran MiXCR on the 5' RACE reads. The profile shows roughly 520,000 distinct CDR3 sequences, 21% of them singletons. Here the sequenced sample was PBMCs, taken roughly 20 days after the first yellow fever vaccination. This chain connects TRBV9 to TRBJ1-2; no clear D gene. This receptor was identified in a man younger than 35 who received the YFV17D yellow fever vaccine. Here the CDR3 DNA reads TGTGCCAGCAGAAAAAGAAGCTTAAGTGGAATTGGCTATGGCTACACCTTC. This codes for CASRKRSLSGIGYGYTF.